The 9 T cell receptor beta chains listed next were all sequenced from one sample in a study of blood T cell repertoires in COVID-19. Repertoires were generated with immunoSEQ multiplex PCR, while TCRdb's copy carries only in-frame clones and drops some. The repertoire consists of around 200,000 clones, with around nine tenths occurring once and the leading ten covering 6.2%. Sequenced input: peripheral blood. The receptors come from a man between 60 and 75 years old who had recovered from COVID-19.

The CDR3 reads CAISGGTSGPSTDTQYF. DNA of the CDR3: TGTGCCATCAGTGGGGGGACTAGCGGGCCTAGCACAGATACGCAGTATTTT. J is TRBJ2-3 and V is TRBV10-3; 12 nucleotides agree with TRBD2. Germline lookup yields CDR1 ENHRY and CDR2 SYGVKD. CDR3 length: 17 amino acids. The junction had 5 bases not matched to a gene; V was cut back by 4 bases and J by 0 bases.

This chain joins TRBV29-1 and TRBJ2-4; 7 bases are a match to TRBD1. The V segment lost 7 bases and the J segment 5 bases; nucleotides outside the gene matches: 8. The length of the CDR3 is 13 residues. Per the germline V gene, CDR1 is SQVTM and CDR2 is ANQGSEA. Here the CDR3 reads CSGTGTGENIQYF. CDR3 nucleotides: TGCAGCGGGACCGGCACAGGGGAAAACATTCAGTACTTC.

The chain joins TRBV28 to TRBJ2-3; TRBD2 agrees at 15 bases. Germline V CDR1 and CDR2: MDHEN, SYDVKM. The CDR3 has 16 residues. Trimming at V came to 3 bases and at J to 4 bases, leaving 2 bases not matched to a gene. As DNA, the CDR3 is TGTGCCAGCAGTTTTGGACTAGCGGGAGGGTCAGATACGCAGTATTTT. Its protein product is CASSFGLAGGSDTQYF.

The chain couples TRBV9 to TRBJ2-1, with 11 bases matching TRBD2. Germline V gene data show CDR1 as SGDLS and CDR2 as YYNGEE. The CDR3 sequence is 17 residues long. J gave up 4 bases and V 4 bases, and 10 bases lay outside the gene matches. The CDR3 is CASSPTPPSGRYNEQFF. The CDR3 region has the DNA TGTGCCAGCAGCCCGACCCCCCCTAGCGGGAGGTACAATGAGCAGTTCTTC. Drawing the rest from reference TRBV9 and TRBJ2-1, the complete variable domain is DSGVTQTPKHLITATGQRVTLRCSPRSGDLSVYWYQQSLDQGLQFLIQYYNGEERAKGNILERFSAQQFPDLHSELNLSSLELGDSALYFCASSPTPPSGRYNEQFFGPGTRLTVL.

The CDR3 DNA reads TGCGCCAGCAGCTTGGTCTCGCAGGGGGAGACCCAGTACTTC. Translating gives CASSLVSQGETQYF. The chain employs TRBV5-1 and TRBJ2-5; maybe TRBD1 (6 bases). The V end lost 0 bases, the J end lost 5 bases, and 11 bases lay between the germline ends. CDR3 length equals 14 residues. The germline gives CDR1 SGHRS, CDR2 YFSETQ.

V and J are TRBV18 and TRBJ1-1; maybe TRBD1 (6 bases). CDR1 is KGHSH and CDR2 is LQKENI in the germline V gene. Trimming removed 5 bases at V and 1 base at J, with 11 bases between. The CDR3 is 14 residues long. The CDR3, as DNA: TGTGCCAGCTCATCCCAAGGGGGGAACACTGAAGCTTTCTTT. This codes for CASSSQGGNTEAFF.

This clone appeared a few times. This chain uses TRBV5-1 with TRBJ2-1, with 7 bases fitting TRBD2. The V gene's germline CDR1 is SGHRS and CDR2 YFSETQ. This CDR3 has 15 residues. The V gene end was trimmed by 0 bases and the J gene end by 8 bases; junction bases not matched to a gene: 8. CDR3 in DNA: TGCGCCAGCAGCTTGGGGGTAGCGGGTCGCGATGAGCAGTTCTTC. This encodes CASSLGVAGRDEQFF.

The chain has TRBV11-2 and TRBJ2-5, with D hard to call. Trimming cost V 3 bases and J 8 bases, with 7 bases left between them. This CDR3 is 11 amino acids long. The germline gives CDR1 SGHAT, CDR2 FQNNGV. The CDR3 loop reads CASSFFGTQYF. CDR3 in DNA: TGTGCCAGCAGCTTTTTCGGTACCCAGTACTTC.

The genes are TRBV4-3 and TRBJ2-7; TRBD1 aligns across 9 bases. CDR1 is LGHNA, CDR2 YSLEER, per germline. Trimming at V came to 1 base and at J to 5 bases, leaving 9 bases not matched to a gene. This CDR3 region has 16 residues. CDR3 coding DNA: TGCGCCAGCAGCCAAGGTTGGGGACAGGGTAGCCACGAGCAGTACTTC. This codes for CASSQGWGQGSHEQYF.